The source of this T cell receptor (beta chain) is a study of regulatory T cells in long-lasting Graves disease. The germline gives CDR1 LNHDA, CDR2 SQIVND (reference sequence). With V trimmed by 4 bases and J by 7 bases, 6 bases remained unmatched. The length of the CDR3 is 14 residues. Notes on the study in general: Persistent Graves' patients possessed reduced TCR diversity relative to recently diagnosed ones. Among samples with persistent disease, TRBV28, TRBJ1-2 and TRBJ2-5 were favored.

Indicated time point: newly diagnosed GD, antithyroid drugs for less than 3 months. Construction of the TCR library relied on RNA isolated from PBMCs. Patients of an endocrinology department in Xi'an, China, were included. As for this clonotype: What it recognizes is unknown.

HTBI primers from iRepertoire and Arm-PCR of CDR3 regions yielded the TCR beta libraries. TCRdb re-called the multiplex PCR reads with MiXCR, one entry per CDR3 protein. The table shows 350,000 to 400,000 distinct CDR3 sequences, with roughly 15% occurring only once. The origin of this receptor is a female donor with Graves disease. V usage is TRBV19 and J usage is TRBJ1-2, with TRBD1 identical over 10 bases. The material was peripheral blood mononuclear cells (PBMCs), obtained at new diagnosis, from a patient treated with antithyroid drugs. This CDR3 reads CASSTPGQGFGYTF. The DNA of the CDR3 is TGTGCCAGTAGTACCCCGGGACAGGGGTTTGGCTACACCTTC.